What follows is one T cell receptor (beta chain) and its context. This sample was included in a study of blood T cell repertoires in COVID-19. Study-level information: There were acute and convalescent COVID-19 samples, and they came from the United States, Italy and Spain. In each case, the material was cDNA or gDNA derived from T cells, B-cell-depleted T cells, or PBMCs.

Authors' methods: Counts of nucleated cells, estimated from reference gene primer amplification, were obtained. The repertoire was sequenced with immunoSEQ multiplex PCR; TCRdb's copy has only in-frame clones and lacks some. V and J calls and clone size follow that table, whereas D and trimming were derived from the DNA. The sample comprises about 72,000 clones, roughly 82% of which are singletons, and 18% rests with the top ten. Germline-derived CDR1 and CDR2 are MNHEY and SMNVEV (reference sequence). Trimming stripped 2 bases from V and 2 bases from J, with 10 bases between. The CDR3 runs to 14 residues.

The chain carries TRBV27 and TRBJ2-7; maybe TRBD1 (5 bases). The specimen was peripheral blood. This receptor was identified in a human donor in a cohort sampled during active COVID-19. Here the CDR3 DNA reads TGTGCCAGCAGTTTAGGCAGGGTACCCTACGAGCAGTACTTC. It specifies CASSLGRVPYEQYF.